This T cell receptor beta chain was sequenced during a study of blood T cell repertoires in COVID-19. This clone appeared once. Sequencing was performed with immunoSEQ multiplex PCR; in TCRdb, only in-frame clones are kept and a portion is missing. Of around 240,000 clones in the sample, roughly 88% are singletons; the top ten hold 1.5% to 2%. The TCR originated in a woman aged 45-65 years who had recovered from COVID-19. The specimen sequenced was PBMCs or T cells enriched from blood (not recorded which).

The CDR3 DNA sequence: TGTGCCAGCAGTTTATTTCCGGTTGAGACTGAAGCTTTCTTT. Protein product: CASSLFPVETEAFF. This chain joins TRBV28 and TRBJ1-1; D unclear. CDR1 is MDHEN and CDR2 is SYDVKM in the germline V gene. V was shortened by 1 base and J by 5 bases, with 11 bases between the two germline ends. The CDR3 is made up of 14 amino acids.